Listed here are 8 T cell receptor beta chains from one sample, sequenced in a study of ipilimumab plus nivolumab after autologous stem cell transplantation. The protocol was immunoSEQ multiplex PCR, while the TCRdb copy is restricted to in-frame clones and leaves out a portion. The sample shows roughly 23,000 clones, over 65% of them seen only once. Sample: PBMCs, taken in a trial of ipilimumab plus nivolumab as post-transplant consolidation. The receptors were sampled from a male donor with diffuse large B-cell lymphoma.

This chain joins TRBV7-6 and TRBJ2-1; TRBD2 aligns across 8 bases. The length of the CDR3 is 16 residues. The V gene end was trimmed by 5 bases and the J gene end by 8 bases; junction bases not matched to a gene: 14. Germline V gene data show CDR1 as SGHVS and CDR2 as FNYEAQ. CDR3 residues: CASSAYGGATPHEQFF. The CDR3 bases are TGTGCCAGCAGCGCATACGGGGGGGCCACGCCCCATGAGCAGTTCTTC.

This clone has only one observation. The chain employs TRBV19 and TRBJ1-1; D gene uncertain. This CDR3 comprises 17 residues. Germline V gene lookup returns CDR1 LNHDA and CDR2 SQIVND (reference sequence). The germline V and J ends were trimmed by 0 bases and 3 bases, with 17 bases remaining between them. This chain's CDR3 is CASSIEEEPWSDTEAFF. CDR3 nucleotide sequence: TGTGCCAGTAGTATAGAGGAGGAACCCTGGTCGGACACTGAAGCTTTCTTT.

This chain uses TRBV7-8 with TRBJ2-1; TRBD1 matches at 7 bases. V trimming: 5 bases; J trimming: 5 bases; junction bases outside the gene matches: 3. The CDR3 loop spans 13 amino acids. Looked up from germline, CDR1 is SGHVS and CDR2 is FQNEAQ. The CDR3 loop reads CASSLGQDNEQFF. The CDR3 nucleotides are TGTGCCAGCAGCCTTGGACAGGACAATGAGCAGTTCTTC.

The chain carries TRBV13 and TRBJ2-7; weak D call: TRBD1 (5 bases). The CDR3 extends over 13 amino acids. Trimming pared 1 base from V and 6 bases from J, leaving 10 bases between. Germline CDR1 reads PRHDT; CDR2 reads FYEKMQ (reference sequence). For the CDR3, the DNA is TGTGCCAGCAGCTTAGTCGGTGACAGCGAGCAGTACTTC. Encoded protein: CASSLVGDSEQYF.

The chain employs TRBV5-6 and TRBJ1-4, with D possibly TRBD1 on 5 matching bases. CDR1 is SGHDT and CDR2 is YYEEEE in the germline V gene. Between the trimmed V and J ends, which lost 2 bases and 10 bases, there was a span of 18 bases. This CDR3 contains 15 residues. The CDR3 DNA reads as TGTGCCAGCAGCTTAGGGGCAGGGCTGCGCGGAAAACTGTTTTTT. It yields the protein CASSLGAGLRGKLFF.

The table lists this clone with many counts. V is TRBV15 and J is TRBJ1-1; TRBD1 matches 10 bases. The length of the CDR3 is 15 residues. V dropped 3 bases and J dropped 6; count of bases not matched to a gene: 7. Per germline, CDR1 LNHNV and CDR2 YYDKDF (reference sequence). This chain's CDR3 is CATSRTMGTGAEAFF. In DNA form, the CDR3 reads TGTGCCACCAGCAGGACCATGGGGACAGGGGCTGAAGCTTTCTTT. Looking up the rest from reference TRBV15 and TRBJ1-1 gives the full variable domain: DAMVIQNPRYQVTQFGKPVTLSCSQTLNHNVMYWYQQKSSQAPKLLFHYYDKDFNNEADTPDNFQSRRPNTSFCFLDIRSPGLGDTAMYLCATSRTMGTGAEAFFGQGTRLTVV.

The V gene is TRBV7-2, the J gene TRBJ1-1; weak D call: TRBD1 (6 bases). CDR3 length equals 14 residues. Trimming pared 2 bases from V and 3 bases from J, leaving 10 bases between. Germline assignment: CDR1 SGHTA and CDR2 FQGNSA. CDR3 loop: CASSLRRTDTEAFF. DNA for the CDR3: TGTGCCAGCAGCTTAAGGCGGACAGACACTGAAGCTTTCTTT.

The CDR3 DNA follows: TGCGCCAGCAGCTTGGCCGTCAGCGGGGGGCTGAACACCGGGGAGCTGTTTTTT. It yields the protein CASSLAVSGGLNTGELFF. This chain joins TRBV5-1 and TRBJ2-2; 9 positions match TRBD2. Germline V lookup: CDR1 SGHRS, CDR2 YFSETQ. V dropped 0 bases and J dropped 1; count of bases not matched to a gene: 7. The CDR3 totals 18 residues.